The 12 T cell receptor beta chains listed next were all sequenced from one sample in a study of T cells expressing NK-cell markers. TCRdb reworked the 5' RACE reads into one entry per CDR3 protein, no DNA. The sample's table shows over 350,000 distinct CDR3 sequences. What was sequenced was blood T cells: a sorted CD56 or NKG2C T cell subset, CD4+ or CD8+ T cells, or bulk PBMC T cells (not recorded which). Receptors were obtained from a woman in her 50s in good health.

The chain carries TRBV3-1 and TRBJ1-1. Germline-derived CDR1 and CDR2 are LGHDT and YNNKEL (reference sequence). The CDR3 totals 14 residues. Here the CDR3 reads CASSHPTRNTEAFF.

The rearrangement uses TRBV12-3 or TRBV12-4 and TRBJ2-1; TCRdb lists TRBD2, though no DNA is available to test this call. This CDR3 has 20 amino acids. This chain's CDR3 is CASNIRRGLAREITYNEQFF.

The chain uses TRBV10-3 and TRBJ1-5. This CDR3 is 14 amino acids long. The germline V gene has CDR1 ENHRY and CDR2 SYGVKD. The CDR3 spells CAISEDPGNQPQHF.

V usage is TRBV2 and J usage is TRBJ2-3; TCRdb's D call, TRBD2, is unchecked because there is no DNA. There are 17 residues in the CDR3. From germline, CDR1 is SNHLY and CDR2 FYNNEI. The CDR3 sequence is CASSERWTSGRVGTQYF.

The chain joins TRBV5-5 to TRBJ2-1. This CDR3 contains 16 residues. The germline V gene has CDR1 SGHKS and CDR2 YYEKEE (reference sequence). This CDR3 is CASSLGSGSTSWEQFF.

The V call is TRBV29-1, the J call TRBJ2-7. Germline V CDR1 and CDR2: SQVTM, ANQGSEA. The CDR3 runs 12 residues. CDR3 sequence reads: CSVSVIAYEQYF.

The gene calls are TRBV29-1 and TRBJ2-5; TCRdb calls TRBD2, which cannot be checked without DNA. Germline V gives CDR1 SQVTM, CDR2 ANQGSEA. The CDR3 extends over 15 amino acids. CDR3 in amino acids: CSARTSGRAAETQYF. Based on the CDR3 plus reference TRBV29-1 and TRBJ2-5, the full variable domain is SAVISQKPSRDICQRGTSLTIQCQVDSQVTMMFWYRQQPGQSLTLIATANQGSEATYESGFVIDKFPISRPNLTFSTLTVSNMSPEDSSIYLCSARTSGRAAETQYFGPGTRLLVL.

The CDR3 protein is CSASGTLRGINEQFF. This chain links TRBV20-1 with TRBJ2-1; TCRdb lists TRBD2, though no DNA is available to test this call. The germline V gene has CDR1 DFQATT and CDR2 SNEGSKA (reference sequence). The CDR3 has 15 amino acids.

V is TRBV12-3 or TRBV12-4 and J is TRBJ2-1. CDR3 length: 12 amino acids. The chain's CDR3 is CASRPLSNEQFF.

This rearrangement joins TRBV29-1 to TRBJ2-7; TCRdb's D call of TRBD2 is untestable without DNA. The length of the CDR3 is 14 residues. CDR1 and CDR2 (germline): SQVTM, ANQGSEA. The CDR3: CSVYTSGFSYEQYF.

The CDR3 sequence is CASRKLGDTQYF. The rearrangement links TRBV6-2 or TRBV6-3 to TRBJ2-3; the D gene TCRdb calls, TRBD2, cannot be checked with no DNA. CDR1 is MNHEY, CDR2 SVGEGT, per germline. This CDR3 contains 12 residues.

This chain links TRBV7-6 with TRBJ2-7; the TCRdb call, TRBD1, lacks DNA for checking. CDR1 SGHVS and CDR2 FNYEAQ come from the germline V gene. The CDR3 loop spans 18 amino acids. The CDR3 is CASSLVRGVQGTIYEQYF.